The rows below give T cell receptor beta chains drawn from one sample of a study of cytomegalovirus exposure and HLA in healthy donors. Generated by immunoSEQ multiplex PCR, the TCRdb table keeps only in-frame clones and is missing some. Of some 200,000 clones in the sample, approximately 78% were seen once. The sequencing sample was made of PBMCs. Every receptor here comes from a woman in her late teens or twenties in good health and CMV-seronegative. The CDR3 runs from the conserved cysteine through the conserved F or W.

V: TRBV27; J: TRBJ2-1; CDR3: CASSLKLGDRVNEQFF
V: TRBV28; J: TRBJ1-1; CDR3: CASSLQGSTEAFF
V: TRBV6-8; J: TRBJ2-7; CDR3: CATKVGGEQYF
V: TRBV18; J: TRBJ2-5; CDR3: CASSPPGEETQYF
V: TRBV27; J: TRBJ1-6; CDR3: CASSSYRVLISPLHF
V: TRBV9; J: TRBJ1-1; CDR3: CASSGREEAGDLPTEAFF
V: TRBV9; J: TRBJ2-1; CDR3: CASSVGSGGFYNEQFF
V: TRBV19; J: TRBJ2-1; CDR3: CASSVDRATYNEQFF
V: TRBV7-6; J: TRBJ2-7; CDR3: CASSPLGQQDYEQYF
V: TRBV11-2; J: TRBJ2-1; CDR3: CASRRGSISYNEQFF
V: TRBV6-1; J: TRBJ2-5; CDR3: CASTGTYQETQYF
V: TRBV7-2; J: TRBJ1-1; CDR3: CASSLATGGYLSAFF
V: TRBV27; J: TRBJ2-6; CDR3: CASSDRGHSGANVLTF
V: TRBV4-1; J: TRBJ1-1; CDR3: CASTSEDRDMNTEAFF
V: TRBV7-9; J: TRBJ1-2; CDR3: CASSFLQGANYGYTF
V: TRBV27; J: TRBJ1-6; CDR3: CASSKTESSYNSPLHF
V: TRBV6-1; J: TRBJ1-2; CDR3: CASSELGFYGYTF
V: TRBV6-5; J: TRBJ1-4; CDR3: CASRQTTEPHEKLFF
V: TRBV5-1; J: TRBJ1-1; CDR3: CASSLEPGGTTEAFF
V: TRBV11-2; J: TRBJ1-4; CDR3: CASSPRQGATNEKLFF
V: TRBV11-1; J: TRBJ1-2; CDR3: CASSYIPAGGFYGYTF
V: TRBV7-3; J: TRBJ2-3; CDR3: CASSLSVGGRGGTDTQYF
V: TRBV18; J: TRBJ2-7; CDR3: CASSPLPSGAFEQYF
V: TRBV6-1; J: TRBJ1-1; CDR3: CASSDLRGAVWVEAFF
V: TRBV5-1; J: TRBJ2-4; CDR3: CASAREGASNIQYF
V: TRBV5-6; J: TRBJ1-1; CDR3: CASLQGAGSYTEAFF
V: TRBV18; J: TRBJ2-2; CDR3: CASSPTGTRNTGELFF
V: TRBV10-1; J: TRBJ2-2; CDR3: CASSADRGSTGELFF
V: TRBV9; J: TRBJ2-3; CDR3: CASSDAGGREYF
V: TRBV6-5; J: TRBJ2-3; CDR3: CATIDGHTYTQYF
V: TRBV29-1; J: TRBJ2-2; CDR3: CSVVIAAGMPNTGELFF
V: TRBV30; J: TRBJ1-2; CDR3: CAWRAVHGGYTF
V: TRBV27; J: TRBJ2-6; CDR3: CASRQSLANVLTF
V: TRBV6-5; J: TRBJ1-2; CDR3: CASSYGQYSNYGYTF
V: TRBV5-1; J: TRBJ2-3; CDR3: CASSSGTSGRAGLDTQYF
V: TRBV7-2; J: TRBJ2-7; CDR3: CASSFLGGSYEQYF
V: TRBV27; J: TRBJ2-5; CDR3: CASSYTSGKGAQYF
V: TRBV7-9; J: TRBJ2-7; CDR3: CASSLATYEQYF
V: TRBV7-6; J: TRBJ1-5; CDR3: CASSMGRGKDQPQHF
V: TRBV6-5; J: TRBJ1-3; CDR3: CASSYDRGSGNTIYF
V: TRBV5-4; J: TRBJ1-1; CDR3: CASSFTRIGTEAFF
V: TRBV5-1; J: TRBJ1-1; CDR3: CASSLLETGNTEAFF
V: TRBV28; J: TRBJ2-1; CDR3: CASSLLREQFF
V: TRBV10-1; J: TRBJ1-3; CDR3: CASSDPGSGNTIYF
V: TRBV18; J: TRBJ2-7; CDR3: CASSPGTVIYEQYF
V: TRBV6-5; J: TRBJ2-1; CDR3: CASSYQLTHNEQFF
V: TRBV5-6; J: TRBJ2-5; CDR3: CASSFQSRETQYF
V: TRBV19; J: TRBJ2-7; CDR3: CASSDRGSSYEQYF
V: TRBV5-8; J: TRBJ2-7; CDR3: CASSLTLRLAGGGYEQYF
V: TRBV6-5; J: TRBJ1-5; CDR3: CASSERGHQPQHF
V: TRBV6-5; J: TRBJ1-2; CDR3: CASSYAQGGGYTF
V: TRBV10-3; J: TRBJ2-2; CDR3: CAISDGAGNTGELFF
V: TRBV29-1; J: TRBJ1-1; CDR3: CSVGDRILNTEAFF
V: TRBV4-1; J: TRBJ1-1; CDR3: CASSPDRWDTEAFF
V: TRBV13; J: TRBJ2-1; CDR3: CASSINDLVRSGDYNEQFF
V: TRBV5-8; J: TRBJ2-7; CDR3: CASSFTGTGATYEQYF
V: TRBV27; J: TRBJ2-7; CDR3: CASSPLGEGYEQYF
V: TRBV14; J: TRBJ2-3; CDR3: CASGSSGGFFSTDTQYF
V: TRBV5-8; J: TRBJ2-7; CDR3: CASSLAPLEQYF